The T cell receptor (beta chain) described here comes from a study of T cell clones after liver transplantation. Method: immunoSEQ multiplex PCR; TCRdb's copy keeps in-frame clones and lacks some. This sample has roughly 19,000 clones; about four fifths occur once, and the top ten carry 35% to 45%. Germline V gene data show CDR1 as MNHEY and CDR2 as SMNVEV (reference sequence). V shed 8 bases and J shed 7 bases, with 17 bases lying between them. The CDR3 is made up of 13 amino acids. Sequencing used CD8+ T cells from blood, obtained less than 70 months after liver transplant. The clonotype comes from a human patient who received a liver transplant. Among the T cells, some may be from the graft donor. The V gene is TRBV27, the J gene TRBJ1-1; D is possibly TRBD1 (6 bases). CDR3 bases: TGTGCCAGCCTCTCCCAGGGGCTTAATGAAGCTTTCTTT. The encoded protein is CASLSQGLNEAFF.